The 2 T cell receptor beta chains below were found in one sample sequenced in a study of blood T cell repertoires in COVID-19. Libraries were prepared by immunoSEQ multiplex PCR; TCRdb keeps only in-frame clonotypes and omits some of them. The sample yields hundreds of thousands of clones, roughly 89% seen once. The sequenced material came from peripheral blood. The receptors here all came from a man aged 55 to 69 who had recovered from COVID-19.

The rearrangement joins TRBV6-6 to TRBJ1-1; D is perhaps TRBD1 (6 bases). Germline CDR1 and CDR2: MNHNY and SVGAGI (reference sequence). This CDR3 contains 13 residues. V lost 6 bases, J lost 7 bases, and 15 bases lay in between. Here the CDR3 reads CASRTGTRNEAFF. The CDR3 nucleotides read TGTGCCAGCAGAACCGGGACACGAAATGAAGCTTTCTTT.

This chain joins TRBV7-2 and TRBJ2-6, with D tentatively TRBD2 (6 bases). The CDR3 spans 16 residues. Trimming left V 8 bases short and J 3 bases short, with 17 bases between. CDR1 SGHTA and CDR2 FQGNSA come from the germline V gene. The CDR3 region has the DNA TGTGCCAGCTTTCAGACTAGGGCGGTTGGGGCCAACGTCCTGACTTTC. This translates into CASFQTRAVGANVLTF.